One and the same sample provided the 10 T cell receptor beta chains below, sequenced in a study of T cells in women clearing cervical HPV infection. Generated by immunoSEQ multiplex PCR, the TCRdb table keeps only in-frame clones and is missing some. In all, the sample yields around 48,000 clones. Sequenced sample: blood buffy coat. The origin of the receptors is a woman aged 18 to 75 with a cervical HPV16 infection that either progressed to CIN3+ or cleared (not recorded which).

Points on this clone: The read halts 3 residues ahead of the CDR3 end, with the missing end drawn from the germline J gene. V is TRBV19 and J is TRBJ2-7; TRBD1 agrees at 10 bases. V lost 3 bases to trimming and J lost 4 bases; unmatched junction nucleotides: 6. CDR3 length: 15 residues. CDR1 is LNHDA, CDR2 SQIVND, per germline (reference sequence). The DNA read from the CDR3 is TGTGCCAGTAGTATGGTCCCGGGACAGGGGTACGAG. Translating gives CASSMVPGQGYE. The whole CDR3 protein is CASSMVPGQGYEQYF.

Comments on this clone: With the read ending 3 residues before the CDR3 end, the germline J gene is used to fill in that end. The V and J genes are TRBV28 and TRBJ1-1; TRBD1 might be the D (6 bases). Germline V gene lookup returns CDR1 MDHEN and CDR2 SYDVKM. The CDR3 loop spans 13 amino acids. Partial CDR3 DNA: TGTGCCAGCAGTCCCCCCCAGGGGCGCGCA. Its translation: CASSPPQGRA. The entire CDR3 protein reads CASSPPQGRAAFF.

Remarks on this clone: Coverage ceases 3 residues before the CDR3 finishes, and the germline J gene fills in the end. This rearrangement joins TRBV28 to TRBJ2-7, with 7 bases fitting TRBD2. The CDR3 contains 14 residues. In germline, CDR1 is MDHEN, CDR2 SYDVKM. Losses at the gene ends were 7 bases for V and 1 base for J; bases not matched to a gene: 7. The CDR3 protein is CASTGAGRSYEQYF. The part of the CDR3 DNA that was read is TGTGCCAGCACCGGAGCGGGGAGATCCTACGAG.

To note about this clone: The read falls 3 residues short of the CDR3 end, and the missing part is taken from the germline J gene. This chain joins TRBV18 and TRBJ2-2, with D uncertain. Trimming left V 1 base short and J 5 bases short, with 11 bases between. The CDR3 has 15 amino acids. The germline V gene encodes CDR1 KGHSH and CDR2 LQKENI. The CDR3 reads CASSPLSVGTGELFF. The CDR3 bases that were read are TGTGCCAGCTCACCACTGAGTGTAGGGACCGGGGAG.

CDR3 bases read: TGTGCCAGCTCACCAGTTGGAGGGTATGAG. Encoded protein: CASSPVGGYE. In full, the CDR3 is CASSPVGGYEQFF. This chain joins TRBV18 and TRBJ2-1; D is possibly TRBD2 (6 bases). The CDR3 extends 3 residues past the end of the read, so its final part is completed from the germline J gene. V was shortened by 2 bases and J by 8 bases, with 10 bases between the two germline ends. This CDR3 contains 13 residues. Germline V lookup: CDR1 KGHSH, CDR2 LQKENI.

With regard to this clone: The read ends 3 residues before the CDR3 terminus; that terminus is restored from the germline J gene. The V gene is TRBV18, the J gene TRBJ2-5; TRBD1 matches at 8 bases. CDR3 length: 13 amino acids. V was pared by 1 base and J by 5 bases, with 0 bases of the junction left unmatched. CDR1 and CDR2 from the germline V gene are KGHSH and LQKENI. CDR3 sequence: CASSPRQGETQYF. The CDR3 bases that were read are TGTGCCAGCTCACCACGACAGGGGGAGACC.

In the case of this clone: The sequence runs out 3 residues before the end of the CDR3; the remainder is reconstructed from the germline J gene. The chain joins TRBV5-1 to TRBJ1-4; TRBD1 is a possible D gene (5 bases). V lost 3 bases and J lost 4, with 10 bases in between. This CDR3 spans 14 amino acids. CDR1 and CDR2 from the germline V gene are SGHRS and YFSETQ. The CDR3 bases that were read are TGCGCCAGCAGCTCCCAGGGAGGTAATGAAAAA. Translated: CASSSQGGNEK. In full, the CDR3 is CASSSQGGNEKLFF.

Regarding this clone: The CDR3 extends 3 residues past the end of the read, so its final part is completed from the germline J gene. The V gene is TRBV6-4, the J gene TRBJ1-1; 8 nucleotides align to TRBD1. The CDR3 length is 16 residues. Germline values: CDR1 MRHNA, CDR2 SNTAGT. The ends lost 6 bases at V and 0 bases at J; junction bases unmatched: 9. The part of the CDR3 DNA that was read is TGTGCCAGCAGCCCGAGGGCAGGGGGCATGAACACTGAA. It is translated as CASSPRAGGMNTE. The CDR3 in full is CASSPRAGGMNTEAFF.

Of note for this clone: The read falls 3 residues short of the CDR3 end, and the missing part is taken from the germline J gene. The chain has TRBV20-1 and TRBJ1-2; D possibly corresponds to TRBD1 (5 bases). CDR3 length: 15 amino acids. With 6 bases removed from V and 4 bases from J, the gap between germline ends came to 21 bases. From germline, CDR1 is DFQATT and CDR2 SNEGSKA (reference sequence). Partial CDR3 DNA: TGCAGTGCCCTCGGCACGGGGGGAACTCTCTATGGC. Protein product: CSALGTGGTLYG. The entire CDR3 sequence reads CSALGTGGTLYGYTF.

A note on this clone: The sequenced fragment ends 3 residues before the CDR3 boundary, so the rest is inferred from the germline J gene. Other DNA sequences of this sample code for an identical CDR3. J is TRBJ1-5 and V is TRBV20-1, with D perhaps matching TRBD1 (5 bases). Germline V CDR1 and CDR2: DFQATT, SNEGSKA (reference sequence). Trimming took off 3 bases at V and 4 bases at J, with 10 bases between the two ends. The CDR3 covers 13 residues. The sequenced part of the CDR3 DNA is TGCAGTGCTAGCCGGCAGGGAAATCAGCCC. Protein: CSASRQGNQP. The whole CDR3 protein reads CSASRQGNQPQHF.